The present TCR beta chain was sequenced within a study of shared clonotypes between healthy human individuals. Generated by immunoSEQ multiplex PCR, the TCRdb table keeps only in-frame clones and is missing some. Of hundreds of thousands of clones listed, roughly 95% are singletons. Cells designated naive CD8 were CD45RO-negative and were positively selected for CCR7, with terminally differentiated effector memory CD45RA+ cells excluded. Germline-derived CDR1 and CDR2 are MNHNY and SVGAGI (reference sequence). Trimming stripped 10 bases from V and 5 bases from J, with 17 bases between. There are 13 residues in the CDR3.

The chain links TRBV6-6 to TRBJ1-2; D gene ambiguous. Input material: naive CD8+ T cells sorted from blood. This receptor was obtained from a woman in her thirties in good health. The CDR3 region is CAIKARLGYGYTF. The CDR3 nucleotides are TGTGCCATCAAGGCGAGGTTGGGGTATGGCTACACCTTC.